This T cell receptor beta chain is drawn from a study of blood T cell repertoires in COVID-19. Profiled with immunoSEQ multiplex PCR; TCRdb holds only in-frame clones, not every one. This table has more than 110,000 clones, roughly 89% appearing once. In germline, CDR1 is SGHAT, CDR2 FQNNGV. Trimming shortened V by 2 bases and J by 0 bases, and 11 bases separated the two germline ends. This CDR3 has 16 amino acids. The chain joins TRBV11-2 to TRBJ1-3; D is perhaps TRBD1 (6 bases). The clonotype originates from a man aged 55-75 years with active or convalescent COVID-19. Input material: peripheral blood. CDR3 coding DNA: TGTGCCAGCAGCTTACGGGCGGACAGCTCTGGAAACACCATATATTTT. It specifies CASSLRADSSGNTIYF.